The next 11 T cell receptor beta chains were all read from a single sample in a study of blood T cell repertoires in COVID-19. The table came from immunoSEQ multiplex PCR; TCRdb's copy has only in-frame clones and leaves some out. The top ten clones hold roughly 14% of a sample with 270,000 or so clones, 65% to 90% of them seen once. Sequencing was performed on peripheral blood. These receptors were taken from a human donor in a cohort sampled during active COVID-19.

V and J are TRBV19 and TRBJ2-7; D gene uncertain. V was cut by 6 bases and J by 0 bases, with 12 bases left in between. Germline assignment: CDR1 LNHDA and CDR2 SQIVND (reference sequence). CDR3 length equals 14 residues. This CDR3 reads CASSRSTSSYEQYF. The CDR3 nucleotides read TGTGCCAGTAGCCGTTCCACTTCCTCCTACGAGCAGTACTTC.

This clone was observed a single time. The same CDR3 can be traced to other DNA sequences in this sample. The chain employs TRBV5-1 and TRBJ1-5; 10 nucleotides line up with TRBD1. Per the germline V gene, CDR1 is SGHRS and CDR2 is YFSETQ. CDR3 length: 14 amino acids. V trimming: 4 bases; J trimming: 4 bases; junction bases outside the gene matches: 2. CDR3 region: CASSPGQGNQPQHF. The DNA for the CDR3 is TGCGCCAGCAGCCCGGGACAGGGGAATCAGCCCCAGCATTTT.

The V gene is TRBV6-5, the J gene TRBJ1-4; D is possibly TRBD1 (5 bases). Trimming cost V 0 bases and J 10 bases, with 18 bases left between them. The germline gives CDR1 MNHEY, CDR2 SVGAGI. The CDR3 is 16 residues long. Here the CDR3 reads CASSYSLRGNPAKLFF. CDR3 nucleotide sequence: TGTGCCAGCAGTTACTCCCTTAGGGGAAACCCAGCAAAACTGTTTTTT.

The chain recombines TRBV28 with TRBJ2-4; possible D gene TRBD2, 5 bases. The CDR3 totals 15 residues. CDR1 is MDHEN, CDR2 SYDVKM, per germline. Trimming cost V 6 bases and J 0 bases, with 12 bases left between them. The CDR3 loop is CASRSSGLAKNIQYF. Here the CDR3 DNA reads TGTGCCAGCAGGTCCAGCGGCCTAGCCAAAAACATTCAGTACTTC.

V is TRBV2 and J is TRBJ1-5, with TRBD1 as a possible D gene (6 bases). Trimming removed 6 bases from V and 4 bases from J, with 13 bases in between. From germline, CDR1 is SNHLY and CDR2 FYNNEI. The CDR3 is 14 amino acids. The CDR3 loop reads CASSPQGLNQPQHF. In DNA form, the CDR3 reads TGTGCCAGCAGCCCACAGGGACTAAATCAGCCCCAGCATTTT.

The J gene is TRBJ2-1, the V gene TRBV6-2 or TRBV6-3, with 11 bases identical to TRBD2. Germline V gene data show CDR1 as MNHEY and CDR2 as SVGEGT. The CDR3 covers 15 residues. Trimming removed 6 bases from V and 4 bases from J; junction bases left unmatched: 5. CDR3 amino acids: CASSLGLAAYNEQFF. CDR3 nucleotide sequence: TGTGCCAGCAGCCTGGGACTAGCGGCGTACAATGAGCAGTTCTTC.

CDR3 bases: TGCGCCAGCAGCCAAGTTCAGGGGGTGGCCAACGAGCAGTACTTC. It is translated as CASSQVQGVANEQYF. The chain has TRBV4-1 and TRBJ2-7, with TRBD1 matching over 7 bases. This CDR3 comprises 15 residues. Germline V CDR1 and CDR2: MGHRA, YSYEKL. V lost 1 base and J lost 5; bases outside the gene matches: 8.

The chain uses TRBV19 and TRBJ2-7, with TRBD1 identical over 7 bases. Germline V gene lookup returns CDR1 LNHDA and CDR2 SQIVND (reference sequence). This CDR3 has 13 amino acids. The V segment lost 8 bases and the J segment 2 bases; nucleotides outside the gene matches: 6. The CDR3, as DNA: TGTGCCAGTGGTTTAGGACAGGCCTACGAGCAGTACTTC. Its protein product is CASGLGQAYEQYF. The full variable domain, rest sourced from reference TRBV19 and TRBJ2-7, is DGGITQSPKYLFRKEGQNVTLSCEQNLNHDAMYWYRQDPGQGLRLIYYSQIVNDFQKGDIAEGYSVSREKKESFPLTVTSAQKNPTAFYLCASGLGQAYEQYFGPGTRLTVT.

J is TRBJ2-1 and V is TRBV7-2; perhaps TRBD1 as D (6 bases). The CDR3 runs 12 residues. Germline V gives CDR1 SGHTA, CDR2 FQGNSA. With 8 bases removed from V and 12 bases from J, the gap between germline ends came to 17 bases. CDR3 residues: CASSRGTKLQFF. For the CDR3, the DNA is TGTGCCAGCTCGAGGGGGACAAAATTGCAGTTCTTC.

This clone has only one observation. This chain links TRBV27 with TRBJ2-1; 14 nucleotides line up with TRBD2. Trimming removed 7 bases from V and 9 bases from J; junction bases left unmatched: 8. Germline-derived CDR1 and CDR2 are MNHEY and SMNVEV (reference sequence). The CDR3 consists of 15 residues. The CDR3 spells CASMAGLAGAPEQFF. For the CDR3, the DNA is TGTGCCAGCATGGCGGGACTAGCGGGAGCGCCTGAGCAGTTCTTC.

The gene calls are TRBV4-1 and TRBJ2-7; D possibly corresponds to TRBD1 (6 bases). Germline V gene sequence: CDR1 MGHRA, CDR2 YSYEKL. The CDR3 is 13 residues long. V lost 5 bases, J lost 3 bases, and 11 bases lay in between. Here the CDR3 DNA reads TGCGCCAGCAGCGAGGACAGCAGCTACGAGCAGTACTTC. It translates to CASSEDSSYEQYF.